The text below deals with one T cell receptor (beta chain). CDR3 length: 14 amino acids. CDR1 is WSHSY, CDR2 SAAADI, per germline. V dropped 0 bases and J dropped 3 bases, with 8 bases sitting between them. TCR beta chains were sequenced at survey level with immunoSEQ. TCRdb's copy holds only in-frame clones and misses some; the assay was immunoSEQ multiplex PCR. The sample includes about 68,000 clones, around 93% of them seen just once. Sequenced sample: PBMCs. The sequence came from a man in his forties with rheumatoid arthritis. V and J are TRBV10-2 and TRBJ1-1; D remains ambiguous. Here the CDR3 reads CASSESSGYTEAFF. The CDR3 DNA is TGCGCCAGCAGTGAGTCGTCGGGCTACACTGAAGCTTTCTTT.